These T cell receptor beta chains were read from a single sample in a study of fetal regulatory T cell absence and autoimmunity. TCRdb keeps only in-frame clones here, not all; method: immunoSEQ multiplex PCR. The repertoire holds about 95,000 clones, with roughly 70% as singletons. The sample taken for sequencing was pancreas tissue. Source of these receptors: a male donor with IPEX syndrome. Each CDR3 is given with its conserved first and last residue. A D gene is named only where the DNA matches it firmly. Clone size appears in some rows only: once, few, many, or a class for an expanded clone.

abundance	v_gene	d_gene	j_gene	CDR3aa	CDR3nt
few	TRBV10-2	-	TRBJ1-2	CASSQDWGEYGYTF	TGCGCCAGCAGCCAAGATTGGGGGGAATATGGCTACACCTTC
few	TRBV16	-	TRBJ1-2	CASSQSVGVGYGYTF	TGTGCCAGCAGCCAATCGGTAGGGGTCGGCTATGGCTACACCTTC
-	TRBV5-1	TRBD2	TRBJ2-2	CASSTGLAGVLTGELFF	TGCGCCAGCAGCACCGGACTAGCGGGAGTTCTCACCGGGGAGCTGTTTTTT
-	TRBV7-9	-	TRBJ1-4	CASSLGRPINEKLFF	TGTGCCAGCAGCTTAGGACGGCCGATTAATGAAAAACTGTTTTTT
-	TRBV11-2	-	TRBJ1-1	CASSLFSLEAFF	TGTGCCAGCAGCTTATTCAGCCTTGAAGCTTTCTTT
-	TRBV30	-	TRBJ1-3	CAWKPGARDTIYF	TGTGCCTGGAAACCGGGGGCGAGGGACACCATATATTTT
-	TRBV30	-	TRBJ2-3	CAWSVRADTQYF	TGTGCCTGGAGTGTACGGGCAGATACGCAGTATTTT
once	TRBV5-1	-	TRBJ2-1	CASTKGSYNEQFF	TGCGCCAGCACCAAAGGGTCCTACAATGAGCAGTTCTTC
-	TRBV14	TRBD2	TRBJ2-6	CASSQDVWTSGGRSKANVLTF	TGTGCCAGCAGCCAAGATGTTTGGACTAGCGGGGGGCGCTCTAAGGCCAACGTCCTGACTTTC
-	TRBV11-2	TRBD2	TRBJ2-7	CASSPGLAYYEQYF	TGTGCCAGCAGCCCGGGACTAGCTTACTACGAGCAGTACTTC
-	TRBV5-4	TRBD1	TRBJ2-7	CASSQGQGSYEQYF	TGTGCCAGCAGCCAGGGACAGGGCTCCTACGAGCAGTACTTC
-	TRBV2	TRBD2	TRBJ2-7	CALTGLDHYEQYF	TGTGCCCTGACGGGACTAGATCACTACGAGCAGTACTTC
-	TRBV20-1	-	TRBJ1-2	CSARGQGYTF	TGCAGTGCTAGAGGCCAGGGCTACACCTTC
-	TRBV6-6	-	TRBJ2-7	CASSYHQPTQYF	TGTGCCAGCAGTTACCACCAGCCAACGCAGTACTTC
-	TRBV9	-	TRBJ1-2	CASSVEAGTLRGYTF	TGTGCCAGCAGCGTAGAGGCGGGCACTTTGCGAGGCTACACCTTC
few	TRBV4-1	-	TRBJ2-7	CASSQVGGTGSYEQYF	TGCGCCAGCAGCCAAGTGGGCGGGACGGGCTCCTACGAGCAGTACTTC
-	TRBV7-9	TRBD1	TRBJ2-7	CASSSGQTSYEQYF	TGTGCCAGCAGCTCGGGACAGACCTCCTACGAGCAGTACTTC
-	TRBV6-6	-	TRBJ2-7	CASSYRFYEQYF	TGTGCCAGCAGTTATCGGTTCTACGAGCAGTACTTC
-	TRBV14	-	TRBJ1-3	CASSQAGNTIYF	TGTGCCAGCAGCCAAGCCGGAAACACCATATATTTT
-	TRBV7-2	-	TRBJ1-6	CASSLNKWALNSPLHF	TGTGCCAGCAGCTTAAATAAATGGGCCCTTAATTCACCCCTCCACTTT
-	TRBV21-1	-	TRBJ2-5	CASSTREGETQYF	TGTGCCAGCAGTACAAGGGAAGGGGAGACCCAGTACTTC
-	TRBV11-2	TRBD2	TRBJ2-7	CASSLGLAGGYEQYF	TGTGCCAGCAGCTTAGGACTAGCGGGAGGCTACGAGCAGTACTTC
few	TRBV7-9	TRBD2	TRBJ2-7	CASSLWGLAGNYEQYF	TGTGCCAGCAGCTTATGGGGGCTAGCGGGGAACTACGAGCAGTACTTC
-	TRBV13	TRBD2	TRBJ2-3	CASSSPGLATDTQYF	TGTGCCAGCAGCTCCCCGGGACTAGCGACAGATACGCAGTATTTT
-	TRBV19	TRBD2	TRBJ2-3	CASSILAGEAQYF	TGTGCCAGTAGTATACTAGCGGGAGAGGCGCAGTATTTT
-	TRBV20-1	-	TRBJ1-1	CSAGWGAEAFF	TGCAGTGCTGGCTGGGGGGCTGAAGCTTTCTTT
few	TRBV30	-	TRBJ1-3	CAWSVGHSGNTIYF	TGTGCCTGGAGTGTGGGACACTCTGGAAACACCATATATTTT
-	TRBV4-1	TRBD2	TRBJ2-1	CASRGLAGANEQFF	TGCGCCAGCAGGGGACTAGCGGGAGCCAATGAGCAGTTCTTC
few	TRBV5-1	TRBD1	TRBJ1-2	CASSVGQGAEGYTF	TGCGCCAGCAGCGTGGGACAGGGGGCGGAGGGCTACACCTTC
few	TRBV2	-	TRBJ2-7	CASGDLDHEQYF	TGTGCCAGCGGAGACCTTGACCACGAGCAGTACTTC
-	TRBV7-9	-	TRBJ2-5	CASSLQGGPLFQETQYF	TGTGCCAGCAGCTTACAGGGGGGGCCCCTATTCCAAGAGACCCAGTACTTC
-	TRBV5-1	-	TRBJ2-7	CASSLAFWEYEQYF	TGCGCCAGCAGCTTGGCCTTTTGGGAATACGAGCAGTACTTC
-	TRBV27	TRBD1	TRBJ1-4	CASSLFWDRGRSEKLFF	TGTGCCAGCAGTTTATTTTGGGACAGGGGGCGAAGTGAAAAACTGTTTTTT
-	TRBV13	TRBD2	TRBJ2-3	CASSFPLAGGSDTQYF	TGTGCCAGCAGCTTTCCTCTAGCGGGAGGTTCAGATACGCAGTATTTT
-	TRBV11-2	TRBD1	TRBJ2-7	CASSRTGKYEQYF	TGTGCCAGCAGCCGGACAGGGAAATACGAGCAGTACTTC
-	TRBV6-5	-	TRBJ2-7	CASSLTGRGYEQYF	TGTGCCAGCAGTTTGACGGGACGGGGCTACGAGCAGTACTTC
-	TRBV10-2	TRBD2	TRBJ2-3	CAIRGGAGDTQYF	TGCGCCATAAGGGGAGGGGCCGGAGATACGCAGTATTTT
-	TRBV6-1	TRBD1	TRBJ1-2	CASSAWDRDPYGYTF	TGTGCCAGCAGTGCATGGGACAGAGACCCCTATGGCTACACCTTC
-	TRBV9	TRBD2	TRBJ2-5	CASSVAPETSGEETQYF	TGTGCCAGCAGCGTAGCCCCCGAGACTAGCGGGGAAGAGACCCAGTACTTC
-	TRBV18	-	TRBJ1-5	CASSRIRVGNQPQHF	TGTGCCAGCTCACGAATTCGGGTGGGCAATCAGCCCCAGCATTTT
-	TRBV13	TRBD1	TRBJ2-5	CASSLTGAETQYF	TGTGCCAGCAGCTTAACAGGGGCAGAGACCCAGTACTTC
-	TRBV27	-	TRBJ1-6	CASSLSRGGGNSPLHF	TGTGCCAGCAGTTTATCGAGAGGGGGAGGGAATTCACCCCTCCACTTT
-	TRBV4-2	-	TRBJ1-3	CASSQDREAGNTIYF	TGTGCCAGCAGCCAAGACAGGGAGGCCGGAAACACCATATATTTT
few	TRBV4-1	TRBD2	TRBJ2-7	CASSQDASGAYEQYF	TGCGCCAGCAGCCAAGATGCTAGCGGGGCCTACGAGCAGTACTTC
once	TRBV2	TRBD2	TRBJ2-7	CASSERKTSGLYEQYF	TGTGCCAGCAGTGAAAGAAAGACTAGCGGACTCTACGAGCAGTACTTC
-	TRBV10-3	-	TRBJ2-7	CAIKQRATYEQYF	TGTGCCATCAAACAGCGGGCCACCTACGAGCAGTACTTC
-	TRBV6-5	TRBD1	TRBJ1-2	CASSYGTELGGYTF	TGTGCCAGCAGTTACGGGACAGAACTAGGAGGCTACACCTTC
-	TRBV11-2	TRBD1	TRBJ1-2	CASSLAPRTGDGYTF	TGTGCCAGCAGCTTAGCTCCCCGGACAGGGGATGGCTACACCTTC
few	TRBV5-1	-	TRBJ1-2	CASSFQGYGYTF	TGCGCCAGCAGCTTCCAGGGGTATGGCTACACCTTC
once	TRBV28	TRBD1	TRBJ2-7	CASSPPGTGPSREQYF	TGTGCCAGCAGCCCCCCAGGGACAGGGCCCAGCCGGGAGCAGTACTTC
-	TRBV4-2	TRBD1	TRBJ1-2	CASSQQGQALNYGYTF	TGTGCCAGCAGCCAACAAGGACAGGCACTTAACTATGGCTACACCTTC
-	TRBV5-1	TRBD2	TRBJ2-7	CASSLAGLAGAYEQYF	TGCGCCAGCAGCTTGGCGGGACTAGCGGGAGCCTACGAGCAGTACTTC
-	TRBV5-1	-	TRBJ2-6	CASSLHRDPGYNSGANVLTF	TGCGCCAGCAGCCTACACAGGGATCCTGGATATAACTCTGGGGCCAACGTCCTGACTTTC
-	TRBV5-1	TRBD2	TRBJ2-3	CASSTGLAGDTQYF	TGCGCCAGCAGCACTGGACTAGCGGGAGATACGCAGTATTTT
-	TRBV6-5	TRBD2	TRBJ2-3	CASSGTSGRFDTQYF	TGTGCCAGCAGTGGGACTAGCGGGAGATTCGATACGCAGTATTTT
few	TRBV5-4	-	TRBJ2-6	CASRPRTGANVLTF	TGTGCCAGCAGGCCAAGGACTGGGGCCAACGTCCTGACTTTC
-	TRBV4-2	TRBD2	TRBJ2-1	CASSQDLLLAGVTYNEQFF	TGTGCCAGCAGCCAAGATCTATTGCTAGCGGGAGTGACCTACAATGAGCAGTTCTTC